The following is a T cell receptor beta chain sequence with its context. These data belong to a study of identical twins. CDR1 and CDR2 from the germline V gene are DFQATT and SNEGSKA (reference sequence). Trimming shortened V by 3 bases and J by 7 bases, and 19 bases separated the two germline ends. The CDR3 sequence is 15 residues long. TCRdb re-derived calls from the 5' RACE reads in MiXCR, one entry per CDR3 protein. The sample shows some 96,000 distinct CDR3 sequences, about 5.6% of them seen only once. The J gene is TRBJ2-1, the V gene TRBV20-1; tentatively, D is TRBD2 (6 bases). The sequence was collected from a woman between 50 and 59 years old in good health. Sequences were obtained from memory T cells sorted from blood. The CDR3 region has the DNA TGCAGTGCTAGTCTTTTCGGGGCGGGAATGAATGAGCAGTTCTTC. Its translation is CSASLFGAGMNEQFF.